These 27 T cell receptor beta chains were all obtained from the same sample, sequenced in a study of graft-versus-host responses after intestinal transplantation. What these receptors recognize is not known. Measured with immunoSEQ multiplex PCR; TCRdb has only the in-frame clones, and not every one. The sample lists about 88,000 clones; 75% to 90% were seen once. Sequencing used unstimulated CD4+ T cells sorted from spleen or lymph node cells, obtained before intestinal transplant. The receptors shown here come from a human donor who received an intestinal transplant.

This clone was observed once. The rearrangement joins TRBV5-6 to TRBJ1-5; possibly TRBD1 for D (6 bases). This CDR3 contains 14 residues. Per the germline V gene, CDR1 is SGHDT and CDR2 is YYEEEE. Trimming cost V 3 bases and J 7 bases, with 14 bases left between them. CDR3 bases: TGTGCCAGCAGCTCCCAGGGGATAAGGCAGCCCCAGCATTTT. The encoded protein is CASSSQGIRQPQHF.

This chain uses TRBV6-5 with TRBJ1-1, with a weak D call TRBD1 (6 bases). CDR1 and CDR2 from the germline V gene are MNHEY and SVGAGI. Trimming removed 3 bases from V and 3 bases from J, with 8 bases in between. This CDR3 has 13 amino acids. This CDR3 is CASSYTGHTEAFF. For the CDR3, the DNA is TGTGCCAGCAGTTATACAGGGCACACTGAAGCTTTCTTT.

To note about this clone: The sample holds other DNA sequences that translate to the same CDR3. J is TRBJ1-4 and V is TRBV5-1; D is ambiguous. The CDR3 covers 14 residues. Germline CDR1 SGHRS, CDR2 YFSETQ. The V gene lost 3 bases and the J gene lost 8 bases, with 14 bases spanning the gap. CDR3 loop: CASSSTGSGEKLFF. CDR3 DNA: TGCGCCAGCAGCTCGACGGGGTCGGGAGAAAAACTGTTTTTT.

The chain combines TRBV6-6 with TRBJ1-1; D remains unclear. CDR1 is MNHNY, CDR2 SVGAGI, per germline (reference sequence). CDR3 length: 15 amino acids. V dropped 10 bases and J dropped 5 bases, with 23 bases sitting between them. The CDR3 is CATSSIERVMTEAFF. For the CDR3, the DNA is TGTGCCACCTCCTCAATCGAGCGGGTGATGACTGAAGCTTTCTTT.

V usage is TRBV14 and J usage is TRBJ1-6, with D hard to call. Between the trimmed V and J ends, which lost 3 bases and 7 bases, there was a span of 10 bases. The germline gives CDR1 SGHDN, CDR2 FVKESK. CDR3 length: 14 amino acids. This chain's CDR3 is CASSQGWRNSPLHF. CDR3 nucleotides: TGTGCCAGCAGCCAGGGGTGGAGGAATTCACCCCTCCACTTT.

The chain is built from TRBV5-5 and TRBJ1-2; 12 nucleotides line up with TRBD1. The CDR3 sequence is 16 residues long. The V gene's germline CDR1 is SGHKS and CDR2 YYEKEE (reference sequence). The V segment lost 0 bases and the J segment 4 bases; nucleotides outside the gene matches: 4. The CDR3 is CASSLAGTGGPYGYTF. In DNA form, the CDR3 reads TGTGCCAGCAGCTTGGCCGGGACAGGGGGCCCCTATGGCTACACCTTC.

The rearrangement uses TRBV25-1 and TRBJ2-1; no clear D. Deletions cut 5 bases from V and 2 bases from J, with 7 bases between. This CDR3 has 13 amino acids. Germline-derived CDR1 and CDR2 are MGHDK and SYGVNS. In DNA, the CDR3 is TGTGCCAGCAGTCGCCAGACCTACAATGAGCAGTTCTTC. Translated, it gives CASSRQTYNEQFF.

Concerning this clone: A read error may account for a junction end that differs from germline. The rearrangement uses TRBV5-1 and TRBJ2-7; TRBD2 might be the D (5 bases). The germline CDR1 and CDR2 sequences are SGHRS and YFSETQ. The CDR3 loop spans 15 amino acids. This CDR3 reads CASSPQRTGSYEQCF. The CDR3 nucleotides read TGCGCCAGCAGCCCGCAGAGGACGGGGTCCTACGAGCAGTGCTTC.

This chain uses TRBV7-9 with TRBJ1-2; D not certain. Trimming removed 5 bases at V and 3 bases at J, with 7 bases between. The CDR3 runs 12 residues. Per the germline V gene, CDR1 is SEHNR and CDR2 is FQNEAQ (reference sequence). CDR3 nucleotides: TGTGCCAGCAGCACGCGAGACTATGGCTACACCTTC. Residues: CASSTRDYGYTF.

The rearrangement links TRBV7-3 to TRBJ1-1; 7 bases match TRBD1. The germline CDR1 and CDR2 sequences are SGHTA and FQGTGA. This CDR3 has 14 amino acids. Unmatched junction bases numbered 4, after V lost 5 bases and J lost 1 base. The CDR3 protein is CASSLRTGNTEAFF. The DNA of the CDR3 is TGTGCCAGCAGCCTAAGGACAGGGAACACTGAAGCTTTCTTT.

The chain carries TRBV4-1 and TRBJ2-3; 10 bases line up with TRBD2. The germline V gene encodes CDR1 MGHRA and CDR2 YSYEKL. The ends lost 4 bases at V and 5 bases at J; junction bases unmatched: 3. This CDR3 has 14 residues. The CDR3 bases are TGCGCCAGCAGCCCCCGGACTAGCGGAGATACGCAGTATTTT. Protein product: CASSPRTSGDTQYF.

The chain links TRBV4-1 to TRBJ1-4; D not resolved. There are 16 residues in the CDR3. Germline V gene sequence: CDR1 MGHRA, CDR2 YSYEKL. Deletions cut 1 base from V and 6 bases from J, with 15 bases between. CDR3 sequence: CASSQGSGQRDEKLFF. CDR3 in DNA: TGCGCCAGCAGCCAAGGAAGTGGTCAAAGAGATGAAAAACTGTTTTTT.

The CDR3 DNA sequence: TGTGCCAGCAGTGAACCGACTAGCGGACAAGAGACCCAGTACTTC. This sequence encodes CASSEPTSGQETQYF. V is TRBV6-1 and J is TRBJ2-5, with 9 bases fitting TRBD2. CDR3 length: 15 amino acids. Germline assignment: CDR1 MNHNS and CDR2 SASEGT. Germline trimming cut 2 bases from V and 2 bases from J; bases unmatched to any gene: 3.

V and J are TRBV7-6 and TRBJ1-5; tentative D call: TRBD1 (6 bases). Germline-derived CDR1 and CDR2 are SGHVS and FNYEAQ. Trimming took 1 base from V and 6 from J, leaving 16 bases between them. The CDR3 consists of 16 residues. This chain's CDR3 is CASSLGISGAGQPQHF. DNA of the CDR3: TGTGCCAGCAGCTTAGGTATCTCAGGGGCAGGTCAGCCCCAGCATTTT. The full variable domain, in which reference TRBV7-6 and TRBJ1-5 provide the parts outside the CDR3, is GAGVSQSPRYKVTKRGQDVALRCDPISGHVSLYWYRQALGQGPEFLTYFNYEAQQDKSGLPNDRFSAERPEGSISTLTIQRTEQRDSAMYRCASSLGISGAGQPQHFGDGTRLSIL.

Turning to this clone: The sample has other DNA sequences that encode this CDR3 too. The V and J genes are TRBV11-3 and TRBJ2-1; a possible D gene is TRBD2 (7 bases). Trimming removed 3 bases at V and 7 bases at J, with 16 bases between. Germline values: CDR1 SGHNT, CDR2 YENEEA. This CDR3 has 15 residues. CDR3 protein: CASSLGGGLWNEQFF. CDR3 nucleotides: TGTGCCAGCAGCTTGGGCGGGGGCCTTTGGAATGAGCAGTTCTTC.

The chain employs TRBV11-3 and TRBJ2-3; D possibly corresponds to TRBD2 (5 bases). In germline, CDR1 is SGHNT, CDR2 YENEEA. Trimming stripped 1 base from V and 6 bases from J, with 14 bases between. This CDR3 is built from 15 residues. CDR3 region: CASSLGFLGGDTQYF. CDR3 sequence (DNA): TGTGCCAGCAGCTTAGGTTTTCTGGGCGGGGATACGCAGTATTTT.

The chain couples TRBV2 to TRBJ1-5; D not resolved. V was trimmed by 8 bases and J by 1 base, leaving 18 bases between them. This CDR3 is 16 amino acids long. In germline, CDR1 is SNHLY, CDR2 FYNNEI. CDR3 region: CASSTPAVGSNQPQHF. CDR3 nucleotide sequence: TGTGCCAGCTCAACCCCAGCGGTGGGCAGCAATCAGCCCCAGCATTTT.

The J gene is TRBJ2-1, the V gene TRBV15; 7 nucleotides match TRBD2. Trimming removed 4 bases from V and 8 bases from J; junction bases left unmatched: 14. The CDR3 covers 16 residues. CDR1 is LNHNV, CDR2 YYDKDF, per germline (reference sequence). CDR3 sequence reads: CATSKGRGVSRDEQFF. In nucleotides, the CDR3 is TGTGCCACCAGCAAAGGCCGGGGGGTTTCTCGTGATGAGCAGTTCTTC.

The rearrangement links TRBV5-6 to TRBJ2-7; 13 bases line up with TRBD2. Trimming cost V 4 bases and J 3 bases; bases outside gene matches: 7. The germline V gene encodes CDR1 SGHDT and CDR2 YYEEEE. This CDR3 is built from 16 residues. CDR3 bases: TGTGCCAGCAGCATGGGTACTAGCGGGGGGGGCTACGAGCAGTACTTC. This encodes CASSMGTSGGGYEQYF.

The chain has TRBV6-1 and TRBJ1-5; no reliable D call. V was shortened by 7 bases and J by 0 bases, with 13 bases between the two germline ends. Per germline, CDR1 MNHNS and CDR2 SASEGT. CDR3 size: 15 residues. The CDR3 DNA reads TGTGCCAGCACCCCGGAGAGCTATAGCAATCAGCCCCAGCATTTT. It specifies CASTPESYSNQPQHF.

The chain couples TRBV6-6 to TRBJ2-2; the D gene is possibly TRBD1 (6 bases). This CDR3 contains 15 residues. V was clipped by 0 bases and J by 7 bases, with 12 bases between them. Per germline, CDR1 MNHNY and CDR2 SVGAGI (reference sequence). CDR3 bases: TGTGCCAGCAGTTACTCGCGGACAGACCTCGGGGAGCTGTTTTTT. Its protein is CASSYSRTDLGELFF.

The chain uses TRBV5-1 and TRBJ2-7; D perhaps matches TRBD2 (6 bases). V lost 0 bases and J 2 bases, leaving 9 bases between the germline ends. Germline V gene lookup returns CDR1 SGHRS and CDR2 YFSETQ. This CDR3 contains 14 residues. CDR3 residues: CASSLAGVPYEQYF. The CDR3 DNA follows: TGCGCCAGCAGCTTGGCGGGGGTGCCCTACGAGCAGTACTTC.

The chain couples TRBV5-8 to TRBJ2-5; possible D gene TRBD1, 5 bases. The germline CDR1 and CDR2 sequences are SGHTS and YDEGEE. The CDR3 loop spans 16 amino acids. Trimming removed 6 bases from V and 5 bases from J, with 23 bases in between. Written as DNA, the CDR3 is TGTGCCAGCACCACTCCAGGGAACCATAACCGGGAGACCCAGTACTTC. Its protein is CASTTPGNHNRETQYF.

The CDR3, as DNA: TGTGCCACCGGTCGGTGGACAGATACGCAGTATTTT. Residues: CATGRWTDTQYF. The V gene is TRBV27, the J gene TRBJ2-3; D is uncertain. Germline CDR1 is MNHEY and CDR2 is SMNVEV (reference sequence). CDR3 size: 12 residues. V lost 10 bases and J 3 bases, leaving 11 bases between the germline ends.

The V call is TRBV5-1, the J call TRBJ1-5; the D gene is possibly TRBD1 (6 bases). The CDR3 runs 14 residues. Trimming took 3 bases from V and 6 from J, leaving 13 bases between them. Per the germline V gene, CDR1 is SGHRS and CDR2 is YFSETQ. This CDR3 is CASSSGGPGQPQHF. The CDR3 DNA is TGCGCCAGCAGCTCCGGGGGGCCGGGTCAGCCCCAGCATTTT.

The genes are TRBV9 and TRBJ2-7; tentatively, D is TRBD1 (5 bases). CDR3 length: 14 residues. V lost 2 bases, J lost 0 bases, and 9 bases lay in between. Germline values: CDR1 SGDLS, CDR2 YYNGEE. CDR3 loop: CASSVGPLSYEQYF. The CDR3 region has the DNA TGTGCCAGCAGCGTGGGGCCCCTCTCCTACGAGCAGTACTTC.

The rearrangement uses TRBV4-1 and TRBJ2-1; 8 nucleotides agree with TRBD2. This CDR3 has 15 amino acids. J gave up 0 bases and V 6 bases, and 4 bases lay outside the gene matches. CDR1 and CDR2 (germline): MGHRA, YSYEKL. The CDR3 reads CASSTLAASYNEQFF. The CDR3, as DNA: TGCGCCAGCAGTACACTAGCGGCCTCCTACAATGAGCAGTTCTTC.